The subject of this entry is one TCR beta chain. Its antigen is as yet unknown. The data were taken from a study of beta chain features in type 1 diabetes. The study's findings and limits: The analysis here could not establish whether HLA type shapes TCRB rearrangement. Fewer junction insertions and more nucleotide deletions appeared in type 1 diabetes patients.

Expressed TCRB transcripts were sequenced because the entire RNA isolate underwent reverse transcription. Sequenced by immunoSEQ multiplex PCR; TCRdb stores in-frame clones only, minus some. The data hold almost 350,000 clones, with approximately 8.2% observed a single time. This TCR derives from a woman aged 18-29 years in good health. Input material: central memory CD4+ T cells from blood.

CDR3 loop: CASSGASHEQFF. The CDR3 bases are TGTGCCAGCAGTGGGGCTAGCCATGAGCAGTTCTTC. V and J are TRBV2 and TRBJ2-1, with a tentative D call TRBD2 (5 bases). The CDR3 is made up of 12 amino acids. V shed 4 bases and J shed 8 bases, with 9 bases lying between them. From germline, CDR1 is SNHLY and CDR2 FYNNEI.